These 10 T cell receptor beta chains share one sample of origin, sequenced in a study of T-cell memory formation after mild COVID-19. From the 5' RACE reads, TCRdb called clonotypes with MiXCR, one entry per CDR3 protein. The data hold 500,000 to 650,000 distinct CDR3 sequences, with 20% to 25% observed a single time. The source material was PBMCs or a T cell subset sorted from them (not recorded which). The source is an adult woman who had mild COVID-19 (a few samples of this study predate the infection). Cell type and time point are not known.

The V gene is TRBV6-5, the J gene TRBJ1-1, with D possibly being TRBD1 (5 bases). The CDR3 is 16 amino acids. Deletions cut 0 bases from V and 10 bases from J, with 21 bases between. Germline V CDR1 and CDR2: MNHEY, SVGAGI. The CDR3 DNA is TGTGCCAGCAGTTACTCGCGTGGGGGGGGACGTACAGGAGCTTTCTTT. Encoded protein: CASSYSRGGGRTGAFF.

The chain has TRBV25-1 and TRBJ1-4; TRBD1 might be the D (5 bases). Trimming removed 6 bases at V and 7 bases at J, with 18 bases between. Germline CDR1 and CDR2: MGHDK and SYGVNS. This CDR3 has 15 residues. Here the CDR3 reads CASRGQGYWGEKLFF. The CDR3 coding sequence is TGTGCCAGCAGGGGGCAGGGATATTGGGGTGAAAAACTGTTTTTT.

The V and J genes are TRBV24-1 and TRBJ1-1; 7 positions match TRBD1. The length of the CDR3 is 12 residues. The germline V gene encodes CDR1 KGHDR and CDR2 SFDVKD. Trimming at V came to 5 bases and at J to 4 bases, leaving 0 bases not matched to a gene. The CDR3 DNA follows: TGTGCCACCAGTGGACAGGGCACTGAAGCTTTCTTT. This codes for CATSGQGTEAFF.

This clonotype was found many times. The DNA of the CDR3 is TGTGCCAGCACCTTAGGGGGGTCCTACAATGAGCAGTTCTTC. It specifies CASTLGGSYNEQFF. This chain links TRBV12-3 or TRBV12-4 with TRBJ2-1; tentatively, D is TRBD1 or TRBD2 (6 bases each). The V end was cut by 7 bases, the J end by 1 base, with 11 bases between. CDR3 length: 14 amino acids.

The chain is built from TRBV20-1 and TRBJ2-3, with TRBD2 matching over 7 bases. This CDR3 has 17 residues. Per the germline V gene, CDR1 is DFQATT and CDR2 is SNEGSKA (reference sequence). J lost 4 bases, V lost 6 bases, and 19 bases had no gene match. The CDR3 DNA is TGCAGTGCAGATTACCCTGGACGGGGGAGGGTCGCAGATACGCAGTATTTT. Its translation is CSADYPGRGRVADTQYF.

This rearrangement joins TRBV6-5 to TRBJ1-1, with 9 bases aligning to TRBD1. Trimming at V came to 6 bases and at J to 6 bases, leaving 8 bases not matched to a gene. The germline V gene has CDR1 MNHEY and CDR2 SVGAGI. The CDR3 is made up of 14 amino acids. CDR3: CASRREQGAPEAFF. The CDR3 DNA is TGTGCCAGCAGACGCGAACAGGGGGCCCCTGAAGCTTTCTTT.

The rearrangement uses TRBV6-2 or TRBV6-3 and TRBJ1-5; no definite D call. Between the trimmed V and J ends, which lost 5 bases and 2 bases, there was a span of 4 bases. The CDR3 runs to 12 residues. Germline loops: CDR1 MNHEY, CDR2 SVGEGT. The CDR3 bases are TGTGCCAGCAGTGAACGCAATCAGCCCCAGCATTTT. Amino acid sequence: CASSERNQPQHF.

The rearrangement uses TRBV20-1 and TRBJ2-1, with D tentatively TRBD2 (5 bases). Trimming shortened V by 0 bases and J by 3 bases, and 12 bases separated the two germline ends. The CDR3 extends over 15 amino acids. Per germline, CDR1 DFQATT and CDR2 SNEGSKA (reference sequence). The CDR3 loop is CSARDPGLNYNEQFF. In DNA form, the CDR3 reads TGCAGTGCTAGAGATCCGGGATTGAACTACAATGAGCAGTTCTTC.

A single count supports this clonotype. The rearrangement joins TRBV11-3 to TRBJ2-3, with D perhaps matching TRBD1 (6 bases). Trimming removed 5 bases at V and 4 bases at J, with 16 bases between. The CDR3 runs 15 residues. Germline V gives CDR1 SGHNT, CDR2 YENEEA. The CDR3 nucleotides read TGTGCCAGCAGCCCCAGGGAAAGGGGGTCAGATACGCAGTATTTT. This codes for CASSPRERGSDTQYF. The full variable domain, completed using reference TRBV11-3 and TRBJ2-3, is EAGVVQSPRYKIIEKKQPVAFWCNPISGHNTLYWYLQNLGQGPELLIRYENEEAVDDSQLPKDRFSAERLKGVDSTLKIQPAELGDSAVYLCASSPRERGSDTQYFGPGTRLTVL.

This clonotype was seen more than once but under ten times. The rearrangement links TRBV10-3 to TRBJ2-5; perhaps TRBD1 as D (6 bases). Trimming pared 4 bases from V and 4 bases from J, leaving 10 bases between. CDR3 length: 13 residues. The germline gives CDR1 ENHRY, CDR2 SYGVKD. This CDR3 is CAISAQGRETQYF. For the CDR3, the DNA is TGTGCCATCAGTGCCCAGGGGAGAGAGACCCAGTACTTC.